This record looks at one TCR beta chain sequence and its context. Its antigen is unknown. The sample is drawn from a study of T cells in localized non-small cell lung cancer. Repertoires were generated with immunoSEQ multiplex PCR, while TCRdb's copy carries only in-frame clones and drops some. Here the sample spans roughly 30,000 clones, roughly 90% being singletons. Study-level points and caveats: Exceeding tumor, uninvolved adjacent lung had the highest T cell clonality.

Germline CDR1 SGHDN, CDR2 FVKESK. The CDR3 is made up of 16 amino acids. J lost 4 bases, V lost 4 bases, and 11 bases had no gene match. The chain has TRBV14 and TRBJ2-7, with 9 nucleotides matching TRBD2. The TCR comes from a woman between 40 and 69 years old with stage III lung adenocarcinoma. The specimen comprised peripheral blood mononuclear cells, sampled before any cancer treatment. The CDR3 DNA sequence: TGTGCCAGCAGCCGGGAGGAGGGGAGCGGGAGGTACGAGCAGTACTTC. Amino acid sequence: CASSREEGSGRYEQYF. Complete variable domain (other parts from reference TRBV14 and TRBJ2-7): EAGVTQFPSHSVIEKGQTVTLRCDPISGHDNLYWYRRVMGKEIKFLLHFVKESKQDESGMPNNRFLAERTGGTYSTLKVQPAELEDSGVYFCASSREEGSGRYEQYFGPGTRLTVT.